This T cell receptor (beta chain) originates from a study of shared clonotypes between healthy human individuals. Study-level background: The donor group consisted of a couple of women and three men, aged 18 to 49. Whole-study findings and limits: Memory subsets had estimated richness that was generally smaller than that of naive subsets.

This CDR3 comprises 16 residues. The germline gives CDR1 SGHNT, CDR2 YYREEE (reference sequence). Trimming cost V 1 base and J 6 bases, with 20 bases left between them. The authors ran the assay at deep level. Clones were sequenced by immunoSEQ multiplex PCR, and TCRdb holds only the in-frame ones, with some missing. The sample lists roughly 520,000 clones, roughly 95% occurring once. Donors were Caucasian adults residing in Nashville, Tennessee, USA. Details on this clone: Antigen unknown.

The sequence was collected from a woman under 40 in good health. The V gene is TRBV5-4, the J gene TRBJ2-7; D might be TRBD1 or TRBD2, each matching 6 bases. Input material: naive CD4+ T cells sorted from blood. Regarding subset: CD45RA+ positively selected. CDR3 nucleotides: TGTGCCAGCAGCTTGTCGGTCGGGGGCCCCCTCGGCGAGCAGTACTTC. Its protein product is CASSLSVGGPLGEQYF.